Presented here are 7 T cell receptor beta chains from one specimen sequenced in a study of radiation and T cells in renal cell carcinoma (dated by TCRdb to 2018 to 2020). The protocol used for the library was the immunoSEQ multiplex PCR assay. TCRdb re-hosts the immuneACCESS table, in-frame sequences only. Its copies lack some clones; in the studies checked, an unresolved V gene accounts for under half of them, and the cause for the rest is not known. For this sample the table gives roughly 86,000 clones, of which 85% were detected only once. The ten largest clones take up just under 9.5% of the sample. What this sample's time point label stands for: blood 4 weeks post-SBRT, at nephrectomy. This sample's treatment or condition label indicates: 15 Gy SBRT to primary tumor, nephrectomy 4 weeks later. Sample: blood, taken from a patient whose treatment included radiotherapy and nephrectomy. Source of these receptors: a man aged 50 to 59 with renal cell carcinoma.

On this clone: A read error may account for a junction end that differs from germline. The genes are TRBV11-3 and TRBJ2-3; D is uncertain. The CDR3 is made up of 12 amino acids. Germline CDR1 is SGHNT and CDR2 is YENEEA. Written as DNA, the CDR3 is TGTGCCAGCAGCCTAGACTCCAATACGCAGTATTTT. It encodes CASSLDSNTQYF.

In its sample, this clone was seen a few times. V usage is TRBV7-9 and J usage is TRBJ1-1; D gene unclear. In germline, CDR1 is SEHNR, CDR2 FQNEAQ (reference sequence). The CDR3 extends over 12 amino acids. Trimming removed 5 bases at V and 11 bases at J, with 15 bases between. The CDR3 coding sequence is TGTGCCAGCAGCCATGACGGAATTGTGGCTTTCTTT. Its translation is CASSHDGIVAFF.

The chain joins TRBV2 to TRBJ2-1; TRBD2 agrees at 14 bases. This CDR3 spans 15 amino acids. Germline CDR1 reads SNHLY; CDR2 reads FYNNEI. Trimming took 5 bases from V and 10 from J; bases not matched to a gene: 7. DNA for the CDR3: TGTGCCAGCAGTCCGGGACTAGCGGGGGTAGGAGAGCAGTTCTTC. Amino acids: CASSPGLAGVGEQFF.

The chain recombines TRBV4-1 with TRBJ1-5, with 8 bases that match TRBD1. Germline V lookup: CDR1 MGHRA, CDR2 YSYEKL. Unmatched junction bases numbered 2, after V lost 0 bases and J lost 7 bases. The CDR3 sequence is 14 residues long. The CDR3 DNA follows: TGCGCCAGCAGCCAAGAGGACAGGGCGCAGCCCCAGCATTTT. It translates to CASSQEDRAQPQHF.

This clone was counted only a few times. J is TRBJ1-2 and V is TRBV11-2; no firm D call. Germline CDR1 and CDR2: SGHAT and FQNNGV. Trimming left V 0 bases short and J 13 bases short, with 9 bases between. This CDR3 spans 11 amino acids. DNA of the CDR3: TGTGCCAGCAGCTTAGAATCCAATTGCACCTTC. This encodes CASSLESNCTF.

The chain joins TRBV7-9 to TRBJ2-1; D remains unclear. Germline V lookup: CDR1 SEHNR, CDR2 FQNEAQ (reference sequence). The CDR3 is 14 amino acids. The V gene lost 6 bases and the J gene lost 0 bases, with 9 bases spanning the gap. The CDR3 loop reads CASRGSVSYNEQFF. The CDR3 nucleotides are TGTGCCAGCAGAGGATCAGTCTCCTACAATGAGCAGTTCTTC. The full variable domain, its missing parts supplied by reference TRBV7-9 and TRBJ2-1, is DTGVSQNPRHKITKRGQNVTFRCDPISEHNRLYWYRQTLGQGPEFLTYFQNEAQLEKSRLLSDRFSAERPKGSFSTLEIQRTEQGDSAMYLCASRGSVSYNEQFFGPGTRLTVL.

The genes are TRBV7-8 and TRBJ1-1, with D possibly matching TRBD1 (6 bases). Per the germline V gene, CDR1 is SGHVS and CDR2 is FQNEAQ. Between the trimmed V and J ends, which lost 5 bases and 5 bases, there was a span of 15 bases. CDR3 length: 14 residues. CDR3 loop: CASSEPGVGTEAFF. CDR3 DNA sequence: TGTGCCAGCAGCGAACCAGGGGTTGGAACTGAAGCTTTCTTT.